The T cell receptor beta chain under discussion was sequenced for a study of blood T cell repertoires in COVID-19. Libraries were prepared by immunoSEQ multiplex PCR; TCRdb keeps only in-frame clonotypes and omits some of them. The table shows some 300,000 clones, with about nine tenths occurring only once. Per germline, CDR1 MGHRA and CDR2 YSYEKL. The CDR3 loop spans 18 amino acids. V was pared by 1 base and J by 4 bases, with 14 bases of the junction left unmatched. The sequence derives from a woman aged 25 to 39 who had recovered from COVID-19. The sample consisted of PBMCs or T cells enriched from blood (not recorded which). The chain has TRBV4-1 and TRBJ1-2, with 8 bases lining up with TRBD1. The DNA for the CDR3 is TGCGCCAGCAGCCAAGTCAGCCCAGGGGGCGCTTTTAGCTATGGCTACACCTTC. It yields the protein CASSQVSPGGAFSYGYTF.